This T cell receptor beta chain was observed in a study of glioma-infiltrating T cells. Study conclusions and caveats: Gliomas, especially low-grade, showed above-expected tissue-blood divergence; non-neoplastic patients showed below. Tissue and blood shared very few CDR3 sequences.

Using RNA template, CDR3s of TCR alpha and beta were amplified with iRepertoire arm-PCR. TCRdb passed the multiplex PCR reads through MiXCR, listing each CDR3 protein once. The repertoire holds more than 90,000 distinct CDR3 sequences, about 37% seen once, with about two fifths in the top ten. As concerns this clonotype: Its specificity is unknown. One end of the junction varies from germline; a read error may be responsible.

Material for sequencing was glioma tissue, nonneoplastic brain tissue, or PBMCs (not recorded which). The TCR comes from a human donor with low-grade glioma or glioblastoma, undergoing nonglioma brain surgery, or in good health (not recorded which).

CDR3 sequence: CSGATGDSNQPQQF. In DNA, the CDR3 is TGCAGTGGTGCAACAGGGGATAGCAATCAGCCCCAGCAATTT. The chain links TRBV20-1 to TRBJ1-5; TRBD1 matches at 7 bases. Germline assignment: CDR1 DFQATT and CDR2 SNEGSKA (reference sequence). This CDR3 comprises 14 residues.